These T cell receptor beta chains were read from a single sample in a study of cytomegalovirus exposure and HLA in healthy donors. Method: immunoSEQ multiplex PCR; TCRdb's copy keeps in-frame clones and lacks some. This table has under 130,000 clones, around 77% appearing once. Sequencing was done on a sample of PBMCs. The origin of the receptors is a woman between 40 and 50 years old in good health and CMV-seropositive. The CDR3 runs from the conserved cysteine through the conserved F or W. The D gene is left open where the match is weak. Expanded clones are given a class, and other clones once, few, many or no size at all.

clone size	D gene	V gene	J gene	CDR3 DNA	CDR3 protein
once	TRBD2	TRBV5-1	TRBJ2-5	TGCGCCAGCAGCTTTGGACTAGCTGGGGAGACCCAGTACTTC	CASSFGLAGETQYF
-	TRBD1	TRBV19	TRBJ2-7	TGTGCCAGTAGTAACAGGGGATCGGGGGAGCAGTACTTC	CASSNRGSGEQYF
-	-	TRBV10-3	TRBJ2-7	TGTGCCATCAGTGTTGCCCCGAGCTCCTACGAGCAGTACTTC	CAISVAPSSYEQYF
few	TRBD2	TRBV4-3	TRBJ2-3	TGCGCCAGCAGCCAAGAACCTAGCGGGGGGCCAGATACGCAGTATTTT	CASSQEPSGGPDTQYF
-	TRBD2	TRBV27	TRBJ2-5	TGTGCCAGCAGTTATAGCGGGCAAGAGACCCAGTACTTC	CASSYSGQETQYF
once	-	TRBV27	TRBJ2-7	TGTGCCAGCAGTTTGAGAGTCGGCTCCTACGAGCAGTACTTC	CASSLRVGSYEQYF
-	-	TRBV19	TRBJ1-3	TGTGCCAGTAGTAAAACAGGGTTGACGACTGGAAACACCATATATTTT	CASSKTGLTTGNTIYF
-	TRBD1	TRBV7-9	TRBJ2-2	TGTGCCAGCAGGCAGAGGACAGGGGGCCCCAGGGGGGCCGGCCCGGAGCTGTTTTTT	CASRQRTGGPRGAGPELFF
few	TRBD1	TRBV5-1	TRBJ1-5	TGCGCCAGCAGCTTAGGACAGGGTGGTCAGCCCCAGCATTTT	CASSLGQGGQPQHF
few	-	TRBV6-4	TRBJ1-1	TGTGCCAGCAGTGACTCAAACGGGGGGTACACTGAAGCTTTCTTT	CASSDSNGGYTEAFF
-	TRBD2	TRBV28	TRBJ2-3	TGTGCGAGCGGGGGAGCGGGAGCAGTAGATACGCAGTATTTT	CASGGAGAVDTQYF
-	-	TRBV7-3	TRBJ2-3	TGTGCCAGCAGCTTAAAAGCGTGGCAAGATACGCAGTATTTT	CASSLKAWQDTQYF
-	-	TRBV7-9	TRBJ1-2	TGTTCCAGCAGCTCCGGGAGTCAGGACTATGGCTACACCTTC	CSSSSGSQDYGYTF
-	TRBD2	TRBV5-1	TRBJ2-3	TGCGCCAGCAGCCCAGGACCACTGGGGGGGGAAAATACGCAGTATTTT	CASSPGPLGGENTQYF
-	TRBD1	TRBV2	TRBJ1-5	TGTGCCAGCAGTGCCGACAGGGATCAGCCCCAGCATTTT	CASSADRDQPQHF
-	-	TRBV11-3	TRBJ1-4	TGTGCCAGCAGCCCTACCCGGGGTGGTTCGGAAAAACTGTTTTTT	CASSPTRGGSEKLFF
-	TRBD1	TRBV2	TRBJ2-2	TGTGCCAGCAGTCGACAGGGGTTGGAGGAGCTGTTTTTT	CASSRQGLEELFF
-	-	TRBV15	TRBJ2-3	TGTGCCACCAGCATCCAGGGGGATACGCAGTATTTT	CATSIQGDTQYF
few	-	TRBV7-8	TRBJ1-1	TGTGCCAGCAGCTTGTACAGGTACTTGAACACTGAAGCTTTCTTT	CASSLYRYLNTEAFF
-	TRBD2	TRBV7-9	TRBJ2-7	TGTGCCAGCAGCTCCATAGCGGGAGGGGCGGTCTACGAGCAGTACTTC	CASSSIAGGAVYEQYF
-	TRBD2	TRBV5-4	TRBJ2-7	TGTGCCAGCAGCTTGGTCGGGACTACCTCCTACGAGCAGTACTTC	CASSLVGTTSYEQYF
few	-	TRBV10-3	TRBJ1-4	TGTGCCATCAGGGCGACAGCAACTAATGAAAAACTGTTTTTT	CAIRATATNEKLFF
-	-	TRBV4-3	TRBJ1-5	TGCGCCAGCAGCCAATTACAGGGAAATCAGCCCCAGCATTTT	CASSQLQGNQPQHF
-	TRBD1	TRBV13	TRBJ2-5	TGTGCCAGCAGCTTGACAGGGTTGGAGACCCAGTACTTC	CASSLTGLETQYF
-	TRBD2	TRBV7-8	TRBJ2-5	TGTGCCAGCAGCCCGAGCCCCGGGACTAGTCTGTGGGAGACCCAGTACTTC	CASSPSPGTSLWETQYF
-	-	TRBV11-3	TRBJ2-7	TGTGCCAGCAGCTTAGGGTCTTTGCAGGGACCCCGGGGGAGCTACGAGCAGTACTTC	CASSLGSLQGPRGSYEQYF
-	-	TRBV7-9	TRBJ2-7	TGTGCCAGCAGCTTGGTGACGGGAGTGGGGTCCTACGAGCAGTACTTC	CASSLVTGVGSYEQYF
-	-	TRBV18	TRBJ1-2	TGTGCCAGCTCACCAAGCCTAAATGGCTACACCTTC	CASSPSLNGYTF
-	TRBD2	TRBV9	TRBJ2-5	TGTGCCAGCAGCGTCCAGGGCTTGGGGAGCGGGGGGGAGCGGGAGACCCAGTACTTC	CASSVQGLGSGGERETQYF
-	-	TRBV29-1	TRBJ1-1	TGCAGCGTTCCCTCGAGAGGGACTGAAGCTTTCTTT	CSVPSRGTEAFF
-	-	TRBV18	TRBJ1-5	TGTGCCAGCTCACCTGGCCGCGACAGGAATAGCAATCAGCCCCAGCATTTT	CASSPGRDRNSNQPQHF
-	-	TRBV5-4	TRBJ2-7	TGTGCCAGCAGCTTCCCTGACGGGACTTACGAGCAGTACTTC	CASSFPDGTYEQYF